These 23 T cell receptor beta chains came from one sample sequenced in a study of T-cell memory formation after mild COVID-19. TCRdb used MiXCR to reprocess the 5' RACE reads, holding one entry per CDR3 protein. The repertoire has about 150,000 distinct CDR3 sequences, around 13% of them found once; the top ten carry 13% to 15%. Sequencing used PBMCs or a T cell subset sorted from them (not recorded which). The receptors derive from an adult woman who had mild COVID-19 (a few samples of this study predate the infection). Cell type and time point are not known.

This clonotype was counted a few times. At one end the junction does not follow the germline gene, possibly because of a read error. The gene calls are TRBV3-1 and TRBJ1-1, with D hard to call. This CDR3 region has 15 residues. Germline V gene lookup returns CDR1 LGHDT and CDR2 YNNKEL (reference sequence). CDR3 sequence reads: CASSQDGSGNPEAFF. CDR3 sequence (DNA): TGTGCCAGCAGCCAAGATGGCAGTGGGAACCCTGAAGCTTTCTTT.

The rearrangement joins TRBV7-9 to TRBJ1-4; 7 bases are shared with TRBD1. This CDR3 is built from 17 residues. Germline-derived CDR1 and CDR2 are SEHNR and FQNEAQ (reference sequence). Germline trimming cut 5 bases from V and 8 bases from J; bases unmatched to any gene: 17. CDR3 sequence: CASSQIDLKGAWEKLFF. The CDR3 DNA sequence: TGTGCCAGCAGCCAGATAGACCTAAAGGGGGCTTGGGAAAAACTGTTTTTT.

This clonotype was found a few times. The rearrangement links TRBV29-1 to TRBJ2-1; no clear D. Trimming took off 1 base at V and 4 bases at J, with 2 bases between the two ends. The CDR3 covers 11 residues. The V gene's germline CDR1 is SQVTM and CDR2 ANQGSEA. The CDR3 DNA sequence: TGCAGCGTTGAAGGATACAATGAGCAGTTCTTC. This gives the protein CSVEGYNEQFF.

This clonotype was seen a handful of times. The V gene is TRBV12-3 or TRBV12-4, the J gene TRBJ1-2; no definite D call. This CDR3 comprises 10 residues. Trimming left V 9 bases short and J 6 bases short, with 8 bases between. The CDR3 DNA sequence: TGTGCCAGTACAGCAGATGGCTACACCTTC. It specifies CASTADGYTF.

This clonotype was detected ten times or more. The chain joins TRBV24-1 to TRBJ2-1, with D hard to call. The CDR3 sequence is 16 residues long. Germline V gene data show CDR1 as KGHDR and CDR2 as SFDVKD. Deletions cut 4 bases from V and 0 bases from J, with 12 bases between. CDR3 sequence: CATSDPDPRSYNEQFF. The CDR3 region has the DNA TGTGCCACCAGTGACCCCGACCCGCGCTCCTACAATGAGCAGTTCTTC.

In its sample, this clonotype was seen a few times. The chain is built from TRBV7-3 and TRBJ2-1; 10 bases match TRBD2. The ends lost 2 bases at V and 10 bases at J; junction bases unmatched: 8. CDR3 length: 15 amino acids. Germline V gene data show CDR1 as SGHTA and CDR2 as FQGTGA. The CDR3 reads CASSLSSLAGREQFF. DNA for the CDR3: TGTGCCAGCAGCTTATCTTCACTAGCGGGGAGAGAGCAGTTCTTC.

This clonotype was recorded at least ten times. The chain couples TRBV7-8 to TRBJ1-1; TRBD1 is a possible D gene (5 bases). Trimming removed 1 base from V and 6 bases from J, with 12 bases in between. This CDR3 is 14 amino acids long. Germline CDR1 SGHVS, CDR2 FQNEAQ. DNA of the CDR3: TGTGCCAGCAGCTTAGTTCAGGGTCGGGCTGAAGCTTTCTTT. This encodes CASSLVQGRAEAFF.

The chain has TRBV24-1 and TRBJ2-5; TRBD1 aligns across 12 bases. From germline, CDR1 is KGHDR and CDR2 SFDVKD. With 2 bases clipped from V and 5 bases from J, the junction kept 5 bases outside the gene matches. This CDR3 region has 16 residues. The CDR3 DNA is TGTGCCACCAGTGATTCCGGGACAGGGGGCCGGGAGACCCAGTACTTC. Its protein product is CATSDSGTGGRETQYF.

This clonotype was seen a handful of times. This sequence joins TRBV6-5 and TRBJ2-7; 15 bases are shared with TRBD2. The CDR3 sequence is 15 residues long. Germline lookup yields CDR1 MNHEY and CDR2 SVGAGI. V was pared by 6 bases and J by 6 bases, with 6 bases of the junction left unmatched. CDR3 sequence (DNA): TGTGCCAGCAGCCTGGGACTAGCGGGAGGTTCCGAGCAGTACTTC. This sequence encodes CASSLGLAGGSEQYF.

The chain is built from TRBV5-6 and TRBJ1-1, with a tentative D call TRBD1 (5 bases). The CDR3 extends over 14 amino acids. V lost 4 bases and J 4 bases, leaving 14 bases between the germline ends. Germline CDR1 and CDR2: SGHDT and YYEEEE. DNA for the CDR3: TGTGCCAGCAGCCCTTGGGGGGGGGGCACTGAAGCTTTCTTT. This sequence encodes CASSPWGGGTEAFF.

This chain uses TRBV2 with TRBJ2-7; TRBD1 is a possible D gene (6 bases). This CDR3 is 14 amino acids long. Germline CDR1 reads SNHLY; CDR2 reads FYNNEI. The V and J ends lost 5 bases and 4 bases respectively, with 15 bases between them. The CDR3 DNA reads as TGTGCCAGCAGTTACGACTCGACAGGTTACGAGCAGTACTTC. This gives the protein CASSYDSTGYEQYF.

V usage is TRBV5-1 and J usage is TRBJ2-7, with TRBD1 matching 8 bases. The CDR3 loop spans 14 amino acids. Trimming at V came to 4 bases and at J to 3 bases, leaving 6 bases not matched to a gene. Germline V gene data show CDR1 as SGHRS and CDR2 as YFSETQ. The CDR3 region is CASSLTTGDYEQYF. The CDR3 DNA reads TGCGCCAGCAGCCTTACGACAGGGGACTACGAGCAGTACTTC.

This clonotype has just a few counts. The chain combines TRBV15 with TRBJ1-4; a possible D gene is TRBD1 (5 bases). The length of the CDR3 is 16 residues. Germline values: CDR1 LNHNV, CDR2 YYDKDF (reference sequence). V lost 0 bases, J lost 3 bases, and 11 bases lay in between. CDR3 sequence (DNA): TGTGCCACCAGCAGAGATACTCGGGGCCCTAATGAAAAACTGTTTTTT. It translates to CATSRDTRGPNEKLFF.

The chain carries TRBV6-5 and TRBJ2-1; D tentatively reads TRBD1 or TRBD2 (5 bases each). The CDR3 is 19 residues long. Trimming took 4 bases from V and 6 from J, leaving 28 bases between them. Germline V CDR1 and CDR2: MNHEY, SVGAGI. The CDR3 region has the DNA TGTGCCAGCAGTTCGAGAGGGGCGAGGTTATCTTCCGTTGTCAATGAGCAGTTCTTC. Translating it yields CASSSRGARLSSVVNEQFF.

CDR3 in DNA: TGTGCCAGCAGTGGCCCTTCCGGGACTAGCGGTCTTCTGAGCCAGTACTTC. Its protein product is CASSGPSGTSGLLSQYF. The gene calls are TRBV25-1 and TRBJ2-5; TRBD2 agrees at 11 bases. The J segment lost 10 bases and the V segment lost 4 bases, leaving 17 bases of the junction unmatched. The CDR3 length is 17 residues. Germline V gene lookup returns CDR1 MGHDK and CDR2 SYGVNS. Based on the CDR3 plus reference TRBV25-1 and TRBJ2-5, the full variable domain is EADIYQTPRYLVIGTGKKITLECSQTMGHDKMYWYQQDPGMELHLIHYSYGVNSTEKGDLSSESTVSRIRTEHFPLTLESARPSHTSQYLCASSGPSGTSGLLSQYFGPGTRLLVL.

This clonotype was counted between two and nine times. The rearrangement uses TRBV6-2 or TRBV6-3 and TRBJ2-2; 8 nucleotides match TRBD2. The junction had 14 bases not matched to a gene; V was cut back by 6 bases and J by 5 bases. CDR1 is MNHEY and CDR2 is SVGEGT in the germline V gene. CDR3 length: 17 residues. CDR3 in amino acids: CASRSRPIAGNTGELFF. CDR3 in DNA: TGTGCCAGCAGATCTAGACCCATAGCGGGAAATACCGGGGAGCTGTTTTTT.

This clonotype was seen a handful of times. The chain recombines TRBV7-9 with TRBJ1-4; D is uncertain. V shed 1 base and J shed 8 bases, with 8 bases lying between them. Germline V gene sequence: CDR1 SEHNR, CDR2 FQNEAQ (reference sequence). The CDR3 extends over 13 amino acids. CDR3 protein: CASSLEEEEKLFF. The CDR3 DNA reads TGTGCCAGCAGCTTAGAGGAAGAGGAAAAACTGTTTTTT.

This clonotype was observed a handful of times. The chain links TRBV24-1 to TRBJ2-1, with 16 positions matching TRBD2. V lost 7 bases, J lost 4 bases, and 3 bases stayed unmatched. In germline, CDR1 is KGHDR, CDR2 SFDVKD. The CDR3 consists of 16 residues. CDR3 sequence reads: CATRGLAGGRYNEQFF. CDR3 sequence (DNA): TGTGCCACCAGGGGACTAGCGGGAGGGCGGTACAATGAGCAGTTCTTC.

There are many counts of this clonotype. The DNA for the CDR3 is TGCGCCAGCAGCCAAACATGGGGGCCGGGACTAGCGGCGGGACCCACCGGGGAGCTGTTTTTT. This sequence encodes CASSQTWGPGLAAGPTGELFF. The chain carries TRBV4-1 and TRBJ2-2; 11 positions agree with TRBD2. Germline V gives CDR1 MGHRA, CDR2 YSYEKL. V was pared by 2 bases and J by 4 bases, with 18 bases of the junction left unmatched. The length of the CDR3 is 21 residues.

The chain has TRBV5-1 and TRBJ2-5; perhaps D is TRBD1 or TRBD2 (6 bases each). CDR3 length equals 16 residues. Germline lookup yields CDR1 SGHRS and CDR2 YFSETQ. Trimming shortened V by 0 bases and J by 4 bases, and 16 bases separated the two germline ends. Here the CDR3 reads CASSLEEGGVGETQYF. CDR3 DNA: TGCGCCAGCAGCTTGGAGGAGGGGGGAGTCGGAGAGACCCAGTACTTC.

The rearrangement joins TRBV11-2 to TRBJ2-1; 7 bases align to TRBD2. V shed 8 bases and J 0 bases; nucleotides not matched to a gene: 13. Germline values: CDR1 SGHAT, CDR2 FQNNGV. The CDR3 runs 17 residues. The CDR3 here is CASRLFRGGHSYNEQFF. In DNA, the CDR3 is TGTGCCAGCCGCCTCTTTAGGGGAGGGCACTCCTACAATGAGCAGTTCTTC. Looking up the rest from reference TRBV11-2 and TRBJ2-1 gives the full variable domain: EAGVAQSPRYKIIEKRQSVAFWCNPISGHATLYWYQQILGQGPKLLIQFQNNGVVDDSQLPKDRFSAERLKGVDSTLKIQPAKLEDSAVYLCASRLFRGGHSYNEQFFGPGTRLTVL.

The sample holds a few counts of this clonotype. The genes are TRBV7-9 and TRBJ2-2; TRBD2 matches 8 bases. The CDR3 consists of 16 residues. V dropped 5 bases and J dropped 2; count of bases not matched to a gene: 7. CDR1 and CDR2 from the germline V gene are SEHNR and FQNEAQ (reference sequence). The CDR3 sequence is CASSIDGGGNTGELFF. CDR3 DNA sequence: TGTGCCAGCAGCATCGACGGGGGGGGCAACACCGGGGAGCTGTTTTTT. The full variable domain, its missing parts supplied by reference TRBV7-9 and TRBJ2-2, is DTGVSQNPRHKITKRGQNVTFRCDPISEHNRLYWYRQTLGQGPEFLTYFQNEAQLEKSRLLSDRFSAERPKGSFSTLEIQRTEQGDSAMYLCASSIDGGGNTGELFFGEGSRLTVL.

This chain uses TRBV11-2 with TRBJ2-7, with D possibly TRBD2 on 6 matching bases. Per the germline V gene, CDR1 is SGHAT and CDR2 is FQNNGV. V dropped 3 bases and J dropped 1 base, with 7 bases sitting between them. The CDR3 covers 13 residues. The CDR3 reads CASSFGGSYEQYF. The CDR3 nucleotides are TGTGCCAGCAGCTTCGGGGGTTCCTACGAGCAGTACTTC.